What follows are 16 T cell receptor beta chains derived from one specimen sequenced in a study of regulatory T cells in long-lasting Graves disease. Noted time point: newly diagnosed GD, antithyroid drugs for less than 3 months. PBMC-extracted RNA yielded the TCR library. Arm-PCR of CDR3 regions with iRepertoire HTBI primers generated TCR beta libraries. Each CDR3 protein gets one entry after TCRdb re-called the multiplex PCR reads with MiXCR. Of approximately 400,000 distinct CDR3 sequences in the sample, about 15% were seen once. These data were likewise used in another study, on T cells in Graves' hyperthyroidism and ophthalmopathy.

Sample: peripheral blood mononuclear cells (PBMCs), taken at new diagnosis, from a patient treated with antithyroid drugs. The receptors come from a woman in her thirties with Graves disease.

A few counts support this clonotype. Here the CDR3 DNA reads TGTGCCAGCAACCCAACCGGGACAGGGTCTTCACCCCTCCACTTT. Translation: CASNPTGTGSSPLHF. The chain links TRBV6-1 to TRBJ1-6; 9 nucleotides match TRBD1. This CDR3 comprises 15 residues. V lost 7 bases and J lost 9; bases outside the gene matches: 10. The germline V gene encodes CDR1 MNHNS and CDR2 SASEGT.

In this sample, this clonotype turned up a few times. V and J are TRBV7-3 and TRBJ2-1; 10 bases are a match to TRBD1. This CDR3 has 15 residues. V shed 2 bases and J 5 bases; nucleotides not matched to a gene: 3. CDR1 and CDR2 (germline): SGHTA, FQGTGA. The CDR3 region has the DNA TGTGCCAGCAGCTTATTGGGGACAGGGGACAATGAGCAGTTCTTC. This translates into CASSLLGTGDNEQFF.

On this clonotype: A much larger clone lies one base from this, so it may be a read error. The chain couples TRBV12-3 or TRBV12-4 to TRBJ2-6, with 13 bases aligning to TRBD2. The CDR3 spans 17 residues. The CDR3 DNA reads as TGTGCCAGCAGTCACCGACTAGCGGGAGGTGGGACCAACGTCCTGACTTTC. This sequence encodes CASSHRLAGGGTNVLTF.

There are many counts of this clonotype. V gene TRBV11-2 combines with J gene TRBJ2-5; the D gene is possibly TRBD1 (5 bases). Trimming took 6 bases from V and 0 from J, leaving 8 bases between them. This CDR3 region has 13 residues. Germline-derived CDR1 and CDR2 are SGHAT and FQNNGV. The CDR3 DNA follows: TGTGCCAGCAGGGGGCTTTACCAAGAGACCCAGTACTTC. Protein product: CASRGLYQETQYF.

This clonotype occurred a few times. The V and J genes are TRBV20-1 and TRBJ2-1; TRBD2 matches 9 bases. This CDR3 is 15 amino acids long. The V and J ends lost 2 bases and 5 bases, in that order; junction bases with no gene match: 7. Germline lookup yields CDR1 DFQATT and CDR2 SNEGSKA (reference sequence). Here the CDR3 DNA reads TGCAGTGCTAGATGGGCTAGCGGGGCTGACAATGAGCAGTTCTTC. Its translation is CSARWASGADNEQFF.

The V gene is TRBV5-1, the J gene TRBJ2-7, with D possibly TRBD1 on 5 matching bases. Trimming pared 3 bases from V and 0 bases from J, leaving 10 bases between. There are 14 residues in the CDR3. CDR1 SGHRS and CDR2 YFSETQ come from the germline V gene. CDR3: CASSWVTASYEQYF. The CDR3 coding sequence is TGCGCCAGCAGCTGGGTGACAGCCTCCTACGAGCAGTACTTC.

This chain joins TRBV4-2 and TRBJ2-7; D gene uncertain. The CDR3 loop spans 17 amino acids. Trimming took 2 bases from V and 3 from J, leaving 20 bases between them. Looked up from germline, CDR1 is LGHNA and CDR2 is YNFKEQ. The CDR3 nucleotides are TGTGCCAGCAGCCAAAGTGGGTCGGCGGCTAGTGACTACGAGCAGTACTTC. It codes for CASSQSGSAASDYEQYF.

The chain is built from TRBV27 and TRBJ2-3, with 12 bases that match TRBD2. CDR1 and CDR2 (germline): MNHEY, SMNVEV (reference sequence). J was trimmed by 10 bases and V by 8 bases; bases with no gene match: 13. This CDR3 region has 15 residues. Written as DNA, the CDR3 is TGTGCCAGCTGCTCGACTAGCGGGAGTCGTTTCTCGCAGTATTTT. Protein product: CASCSTSGSRFSQYF.

This clonotype appeared a few times. A much more abundant neighbour one base away suggests this may be a read error. The J gene is TRBJ2-5, the V gene TRBV6-2 or TRBV6-3; perhaps TRBD2 as D (5 bases). The germline gives CDR1 MNHEY, CDR2 SVGEGT. The CDR3 is 17 residues long. Trimming took off 6 bases at V and 2 bases at J, with 22 bases between the two ends. CDR3 nucleotide sequence: TGTGCCAGCAGCCCCGCGGGTTCCGACACAATACAAGAGACCCAGTACTTC. This translates into CASSPAGSDTIQETQYF.

This clonotype came up many times. V gene TRBV3-1 combines with J gene TRBJ2-3; TRBD2 matches at 8 bases. The CDR3 is made up of 15 amino acids. Germline trimming cut 4 bases from V and 9 bases from J; bases unmatched to any gene: 12. Germline assignment: CDR1 LGHDT and CDR2 YNNKEL (reference sequence). The CDR3 nucleotides are TGTGCCAGCAGCCCTCCCCCTACTAGCGGCATGACGCAGTATTTT. This sequence encodes CASSPPPTSGMTQYF.

In its sample, this clonotype was seen many times. This chain uses TRBV20-1 with TRBJ2-1; 13 bases match TRBD2. This CDR3 contains 15 residues. With 0 bases clipped from V and 8 bases from J, the junction kept 4 bases outside the gene matches. Germline V gene sequence: CDR1 DFQATT, CDR2 SNEGSKA (reference sequence). The CDR3 loop reads CSARELAGGPHEQFF. The CDR3 DNA sequence: TGCAGTGCTAGAGAACTAGCGGGAGGGCCACATGAGCAGTTCTTC.

The chain couples TRBV19 to TRBJ1-1; D is uncertain. The CDR3 spans 13 residues. Germline V gene data show CDR1 as LNHDA and CDR2 as SQIVND (reference sequence). The germline V and J ends were trimmed by 6 bases and 1 base, with 9 bases remaining between them. Written as DNA, the CDR3 is TGTGCCAGTAGCGGACGGACGAACACTGAAGCTTTCTTT. As protein: CASSGRTNTEAFF.

This clonotype has a count of ten or more. The chain recombines TRBV7-2 with TRBJ2-1; D is perhaps TRBD2 (6 bases). CDR1 SGHTA and CDR2 FQGNSA come from the germline V gene. Trimming left V 1 base short and J 7 bases short, with 14 bases between. This CDR3 has 15 residues. CDR3 residues: CASSLVSGIGNEQFF. CDR3 nucleotide sequence: TGTGCCAGCAGCTTAGTTAGCGGCATTGGGAATGAGCAGTTCTTC.

This clonotype was picked up many times. The gene calls are TRBV6-1 and TRBJ2-5; 10 positions match TRBD2. This CDR3 region has 15 residues. After removal of 6 bases from V and 0 bases from J, the junction contained 4 bases not matched to a gene. The germline V gene encodes CDR1 MNHNS and CDR2 SASEGT. The CDR3 DNA follows: TGTGCCAGCAGAGGAAGCGGGAGGGACCAAGAGACCCAGTACTTC. This encodes CASRGSGRDQETQYF.

This chain connects TRBV12-5 to TRBJ1-2; no clear D gene. The V end was cut by 2 bases, the J end by 2 bases, with 9 bases between. CDR3 length: 14 residues. Germline V gene lookup returns CDR1 LGHNT and CDR2 FRNRAP. DNA for the CDR3: TGTGCTAGTGGTTTGTCCAGGCCAAACTATGGCTACACCTTC. Residues: CASGLSRPNYGYTF.

The chain employs TRBV6-1 and TRBJ2-5; D perhaps matches TRBD1 (5 bases). The V gene lost 0 bases and the J gene lost 1 base, with 9 bases spanning the gap. This CDR3 comprises 15 residues. CDR1 and CDR2 (germline): MNHNS, SASEGT. The CDR3 DNA follows: TGTGCCAGCAGTGAAGCGCCCAGGGTCCAAGAGACCCAGTACTTC. It encodes CASSEAPRVQETQYF.